Shown below are 27 T cell receptor beta chains from a single sample sequenced in a study of T cell responses to AZD1222 COVID-19 vaccine. Data came from immunoSEQ multiplex PCR; TCRdb stores just in-frame clones and leaves some out. The sample has about 140,000 clones; around nine tenths are singletons. This specimen consisted of peripheral blood, obtained on day 0 of AZD1222 vaccination. These TCRs come from an adult in good health.

The chain uses TRBV9 and TRBJ2-5; TRBD2 agrees at 13 bases. Germline lookup yields CDR1 SGDLS and CDR2 YYNGEE. Losses at the gene ends were 4 bases for V and 10 bases for J; bases not matched to a gene: 7. The CDR3 contains 14 residues. The CDR3 region is CASSQRTSGSVQYF. CDR3 nucleotides: TGTGCCAGCAGCCAAAGGACTAGCGGGAGTGTCCAGTACTTC.

The chain links TRBV27 to TRBJ2-6; tentative D call: TRBD1 (5 bases). In germline, CDR1 is MNHEY, CDR2 SMNVEV (reference sequence). The CDR3 has 15 amino acids. Trimming stripped 7 bases from V and 2 bases from J, with 12 bases between. CDR3 in DNA: TGTGCCAGCACCCGGCAGGGAACTGGGGCCAACGTCCTGACTTTC. Translating it yields CASTRQGTGANVLTF.

The chain combines TRBV2 with TRBJ1-1; 7 bases agree with TRBD1. This CDR3 is 15 amino acids long. The germline V gene encodes CDR1 SNHLY and CDR2 FYNNEI. After removal of 3 bases from V and 1 base from J, the junction contained 5 bases not matched to a gene. Here the CDR3 reads CASSEAGGWNTEAFF. CDR3 DNA: TGTGCCAGCAGTGAGGCAGGGGGTTGGAACACTGAAGCTTTCTTT.

The chain couples TRBV15 to TRBJ1-5; D unresolved. The germline V and J ends were trimmed by 0 bases and 3 bases, with 30 bases remaining between them. This CDR3 has 22 amino acids. Germline V CDR1 and CDR2: LNHNV, YYDKDF (reference sequence). CDR3 loop: CATSRDLIPSSSGSYDNQPQHF. In nucleotides, the CDR3 is TGTGCCACCAGCAGAGATTTGATCCCCTCCTCTTCAGGTAGTTATGACAATCAGCCCCAGCATTTT. The full variable domain, its missing parts supplied by reference TRBV15 and TRBJ1-5, is DAMVIQNPRYQVTQFGKPVTLSCSQTLNHNVMYWYQQKSSQAPKLLFHYYDKDFNNEADTPDNFQSRRPNTSFCFLDIRSPGLGDTAMYLCATSRDLIPSSSGSYDNQPQHFGDGTRLSIL.

The J gene is TRBJ2-1, the V gene TRBV9; 10 bases match TRBD2. The CDR3 has 16 amino acids. Germline loops: CDR1 SGDLS, CDR2 YYNGEE. Losses at the gene ends were 4 bases for V and 7 bases for J; bases not matched to a gene: 11. CDR3 bases: TGTGCCAGCAGCTCCCGTTATAGGACTAGCGGTAATGAGCAGTTCTTC. It is translated as CASSSRYRTSGNEQFF.

The genes are TRBV18 and TRBJ2-3; D perhaps matches TRBD1 (5 bases). Trimming stripped 0 bases from V and 4 bases from J, with 8 bases between. CDR1 is KGHSH, CDR2 LQKENI, per germline. The CDR3 totals 14 residues. CDR3 region: CASSPPGVADTQYF. The DNA for the CDR3 is TGTGCCAGCTCACCACCAGGGGTCGCAGATACGCAGTATTTT. Based on the CDR3 plus reference TRBV18 and TRBJ2-3, the full variable domain is NAGVMQNPRHLVRRRGQEARLRCSPMKGHSHVYWYRQLPEEGLKFMVYLQKENIIDESGMPKERFSAEFPKEGPSILRIQQVVRGDSAAYFCASSPPGVADTQYFGPGTRLTVL.

This chain connects TRBV20-1 to TRBJ1-5; unclear D gene. Germline V CDR1 and CDR2: DFQATT, SNEGSKA (reference sequence). V was trimmed by 3 bases and J by 3 bases, leaving 9 bases between them. The CDR3 length is 13 residues. This CDR3 is CSASNSPNQPQHF. CDR3 in DNA: TGCAGTGCTAGTAACAGCCCCAATCAGCCCCAGCATTTT.

This sequence joins TRBV20-1 and TRBJ1-5; tentative D call: TRBD1 (6 bases). This CDR3 has 13 residues. V was clipped by 3 bases and J by 2 bases, with 8 bases between them. From germline, CDR1 is DFQATT and CDR2 SNEGSKA (reference sequence). The CDR3 DNA is TGCAGTGCTAGTGAGGGGGGCAATCAGCCCCAGCATTTT. As protein: CSASEGGNQPQHF.

This clone was seen only once. The rearrangement links TRBV5-4 to TRBJ1-1; a weak D match, TRBD1 (5 bases). The V end lost 4 bases, the J end lost 6 bases, and 19 bases lay between the germline ends. The V gene's germline CDR1 is SGHNT and CDR2 YYREEE (reference sequence). The CDR3 extends over 15 amino acids. The CDR3 nucleotides read TGTGCCAGCAGCCCCACCTGGCGTTGGGACGCTGAAGCTTTCTTT. Amino acid sequence: CASSPTWRWDAEAFF. The entire variable domain, with the rest obtained from reference TRBV5-4 and TRBJ1-1, is as follows: ETGVTQSPTHLIKTRGQQVTLRCSSQSGHNTVSWYQQALGQGPQFIFQYYREEENGRGNFPPRFSGLQFPNYSSELNVNALELDDSALYLCASSPTWRWDAEAFFGQGTRLTVV.

The chain links TRBV19 to TRBJ1-2; 7 positions match TRBD1. J gave up 0 bases and V 5 bases, and 3 bases lay outside the gene matches. The CDR3 has 14 residues. Per the germline V gene, CDR1 is LNHDA and CDR2 is SQIVND (reference sequence). The CDR3 region is CASSPDRTNYGYTF. Here the CDR3 DNA reads TGTGCCAGTAGTCCGGACAGGACTAACTATGGCTACACCTTC.

The chain links TRBV19 to TRBJ1-5; no definite D call. The CDR3 runs 14 residues. CDR1 is LNHDA and CDR2 is SQIVND in the germline V gene (reference sequence). Between the trimmed V and J ends, which lost 1 base and 1 base, there was a span of 5 bases. CDR3 amino acids: CASSIGWSNQPQHF. The CDR3 DNA follows: TGTGCCAGTAGTATAGGGTGGAGCAATCAGCCCCAGCATTTT.

This chain uses TRBV5-1 with TRBJ2-1; 9 nucleotides agree with TRBD1. Losses at the gene ends were 4 bases for V and 2 bases for J; bases not matched to a gene: 4. CDR1 and CDR2 (germline): SGHRS, YFSETQ. This CDR3 has 15 amino acids. CDR3 bases: TGCGCCAGCAGCCTAGGACAGGGGACCTACAATGAGCAGTTCTTC. This translates into CASSLGQGTYNEQFF. The variable domain in full, with the rest retrieved from reference TRBV5-1 and TRBJ2-1, is KAGVTQTPRYLIKTRGQQVTLSCSPISGHRSVSWYQQTPGQGLQFLFEYFSETQRNKGNFPGRFSGRQFSNSRSEMNVSTLELGDSALYLCASSLGQGTYNEQFFGPGTRLTVL.

This clone appeared a single time. In the same sample, other DNA sequences code for this CDR3. V gene TRBV5-1 combines with J gene TRBJ2-7; possibly TRBD1 for D (7 bases). Trimming removed 0 bases at V and 6 bases at J, with 10 bases between. Germline CDR1 is SGHRS and CDR2 is YFSETQ. The CDR3 loop spans 13 amino acids. In nucleotides, the CDR3 is TGCGCCAGCAGCTTGGGGCAGGGGGGCGAGCAGTACTTC. It codes for CASSLGQGGEQYF.

The chain has TRBV7-3 and TRBJ1-1; tentatively, D is TRBD1 (5 bases). Germline V gives CDR1 SGHTA, CDR2 FQGTGA. V lost 5 bases and J 4 bases, leaving 8 bases between the germline ends. The CDR3 contains 12 residues. The CDR3 loop reads CASSNGGTEAFF. CDR3 bases: TGTGCCAGCAGCAACGGGGGCACTGAAGCTTTCTTT.

The chain couples TRBV6-5 to TRBJ2-7, with D perhaps matching TRBD2 (6 bases). V was pared by 2 bases and J by 2 bases, with 13 bases between. CDR1 is MNHEY and CDR2 is SVGAGI in the germline V gene. CDR3 length equals 15 residues. CDR3 DNA sequence: TGTGCCAGCAGTTACCGCCGGGACTTCCCCTACGAGCAGTACTTC. Protein sequence: CASSYRRDFPYEQYF.

The gene calls are TRBV28 and TRBJ2-7; 9 nucleotides line up with TRBD2. With V trimmed by 3 bases and J by 3 bases, 9 bases remained unmatched. Germline loops: CDR1 MDHEN, CDR2 SYDVKM. The CDR3 spans 16 residues. The CDR3 DNA reads as TGTGCCAGCAGTTTGGTTGGTCTAGCGGGACTCTACGAGCAGTACTTC. Translated: CASSLVGLAGLYEQYF.

V gene TRBV4-2 combines with J gene TRBJ1-1; tentative D call: TRBD1 (5 bases). CDR1 is LGHNA and CDR2 is YNFKEQ in the germline V gene. The CDR3 covers 16 residues. Between the trimmed V and J ends, which lost 4 bases and 4 bases, there was a span of 19 bases. The DNA of the CDR3 is TGTGCCAGCAGCCGCCCCGCGGGCAGGGTAGGCACTGAAGCTTTCTTT. Translated: CASSRPAGRVGTEAFF.

This chain joins TRBV4-1 and TRBJ2-3, with 9 positions matching TRBD2. The CDR3 contains 16 residues. Germline V gene lookup returns CDR1 MGHRA and CDR2 YSYEKL. J gave up 8 bases and V 0 bases, and 9 bases lay outside the gene matches. CDR3 region: CASSQDLASGMRTQYF. The CDR3, as DNA: TGCGCCAGCAGCCAAGATCTGGCTAGCGGGATGCGTACGCAGTATTTT.

The chain uses TRBV4-3 and TRBJ2-1; D may be TRBD2 (6 bases). The CDR3 is 16 residues long. V lost 0 bases, J lost 6 bases, and 15 bases lay in between. Germline CDR1 and CDR2: LGHNA and YSLEER. CDR3 sequence: CASSQDSGPRTNEQFF. The CDR3 DNA is TGCGCCAGCAGCCAAGATAGCGGACCCCGGACCAATGAGCAGTTCTTC.

V usage is TRBV19 and J usage is TRBJ1-1; possible D gene TRBD1, 6 bases. The CDR3 runs to 14 residues. Trimming stripped 4 bases from V and 1 base from J, with 10 bases between. In germline, CDR1 is LNHDA, CDR2 SQIVND (reference sequence). Here the CDR3 DNA reads TGTGCCAGTAGTAGGACAGTACCGAACACTGAAGCTTTCTTT. Its translation is CASSRTVPNTEAFF.

This sequence joins TRBV6-5 and TRBJ1-1; 8 bases match TRBD1. V gave up 2 bases and J gave up 4 bases; unmatched junction bases: 9. Germline-derived CDR1 and CDR2 are MNHEY and SVGAGI. The CDR3 totals 16 residues. CDR3 bases: TGTGCCAGCAGTTACACCGCGGGACAGGCGATCACTGAAGCTTTCTTT. Amino acid sequence: CASSYTAGQAITEAFF.

The rearrangement joins TRBV19 to TRBJ2-2; D gene uncertain. Germline CDR1 reads LNHDA; CDR2 reads SQIVND (reference sequence). Between the trimmed V and J ends, which lost 5 bases and 1 base, there was a span of 5 bases. This CDR3 has 13 amino acids. In DNA form, the CDR3 reads TGTGCCAGTAGTTCGGGGAACACCGGGGAGCTGTTTTTT. Protein sequence: CASSSGNTGELFF.

This clone came up a few times. The V call is TRBV19, the J call TRBJ1-1, with 7 bases aligning to TRBD1. The CDR3 totals 13 residues. Per germline, CDR1 LNHDA and CDR2 SQIVND (reference sequence). V trimming: 0 bases; J trimming: 6 bases; junction bases outside the gene matches: 1. The CDR3 bases are TGTGCCAGTAGTATAGACAGGGGGGCTGAAGCTTTCTTT. Translating gives CASSIDRGAEAFF.

The V and J genes are TRBV27 and TRBJ1-2; 8 nucleotides align to TRBD1. The CDR3 has 14 amino acids. V lost 6 bases and J lost 8; bases outside the gene matches: 11. Per the germline V gene, CDR1 is MNHEY and CDR2 is SMNVEV (reference sequence). CDR3: CASRPTGGSWGYTF. In DNA form, the CDR3 reads TGTGCCAGCAGACCCACAGGGGGGTCTTGGGGCTACACCTTC.

The chain couples TRBV20-1 to TRBJ1-5; 8 bases align to TRBD1. V shed 3 bases, J shed 5 bases, and the junction held 9 bases outside the gene matches. Germline assignment: CDR1 DFQATT and CDR2 SNEGSKA (reference sequence). The length of the CDR3 is 15 residues. CDR3 DNA sequence: TGCAGTGCTAGTAGACGGGACAGGCAACATCAGCCCCAGCATTTT. Its protein is CSASRRDRQHQPQHF.

This chain connects TRBV5-1 to TRBJ1-1, with 8 bases lining up with TRBD1. In germline, CDR1 is SGHRS, CDR2 YFSETQ. J gave up 5 bases and V 4 bases, and 4 bases lay outside the gene matches. This CDR3 has 13 amino acids. DNA of the CDR3: TGCGCCAGCAGCGGGCGACAGGGGACTGAAGCTTTCTTT. This codes for CASSGRQGTEAFF.

This rearrangement joins TRBV4-1 to TRBJ1-3; no clear D. The germline gives CDR1 MGHRA, CDR2 YSYEKL. CDR3 length: 17 amino acids. Between the trimmed V and J ends, which lost 4 bases and 5 bases, there was a span of 21 bases. CDR3 in DNA: TGCGCCAGCAGCCTTATGCCAGATACTATATACCGAAACACCATATATTTT. Protein sequence: CASSLMPDTIYRNTIYF.